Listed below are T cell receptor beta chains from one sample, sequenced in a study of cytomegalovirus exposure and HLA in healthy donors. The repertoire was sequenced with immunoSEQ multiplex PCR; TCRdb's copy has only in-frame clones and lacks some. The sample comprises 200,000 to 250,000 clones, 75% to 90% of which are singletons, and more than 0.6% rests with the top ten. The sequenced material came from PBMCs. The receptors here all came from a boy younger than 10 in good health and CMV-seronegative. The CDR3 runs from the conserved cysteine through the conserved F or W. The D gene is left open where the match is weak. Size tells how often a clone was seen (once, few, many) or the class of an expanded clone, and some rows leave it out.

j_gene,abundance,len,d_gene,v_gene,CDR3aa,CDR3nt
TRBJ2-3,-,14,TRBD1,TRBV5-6,CASSSPTGRDTQYF,TGTGCCAGCAGCTCCCCGACAGGGAGAGATACGCAGTATTTT
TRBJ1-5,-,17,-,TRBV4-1,CASSQEAVAGIDQPQHF,TGCGCCAGCAGCCAAGAAGCAGTCGCAGGGATCGATCAGCCCCAGCATTTT
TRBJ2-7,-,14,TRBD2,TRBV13,CASSSGLARNEQYF,TGTGCCAGCAGCTCGGGACTAGCCCGAAACGAGCAGTACTTC
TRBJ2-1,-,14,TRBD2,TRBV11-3,CASSPGTSNNEQFF,TGTGCCAGCAGCCCCGGGACTAGCAACAATGAGCAGTTCTTC
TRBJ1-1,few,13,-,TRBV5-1,CASSSGQNTEAFF,TGCGCCAGCAGCTCAGGACAGAACACTGAAGCTTTCTTT
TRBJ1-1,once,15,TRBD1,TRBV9,CASSVGTGGGTEAFF,TGTGCCAGCAGCGTCGGGACAGGGGGAGGGACTGAAGCTTTCTTT
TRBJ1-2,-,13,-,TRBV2,CASSEQGSYGYTF,TGTGCCAGCAGTGAGCAGGGATCCTATGGCTACACCTTC
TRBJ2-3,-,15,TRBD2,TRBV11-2,CASSTRASGPDTQYF,TGTGCCAGCAGCACACGGGCTAGCGGCCCAGATACGCAGTATTTT
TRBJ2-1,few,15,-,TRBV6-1,CASSEVPEAYNEQFF,TGTGCCAGCAGTGAAGTTCCAGAGGCCTACAATGAGCAGTTCTTC
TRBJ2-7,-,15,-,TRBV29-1,CSVEDYGRGSHEQYF,TGCAGCGTTGAAGATTACGGTAGGGGCTCCCACGAGCAGTACTTC
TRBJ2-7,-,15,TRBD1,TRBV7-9,CASSSHRTTGCEQYF,TGTGCCAGCAGCTCCCATAGGACGACAGGGTGCGAGCAGTACTTC
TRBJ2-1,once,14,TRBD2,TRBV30,CAWSVAGGRNEQFF,TGTGCCTGGAGTGTAGCGGGGGGGCGGAATGAGCAGTTCTTC
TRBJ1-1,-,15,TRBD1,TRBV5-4,CASSKEQGALTEAFF,TGTGCCAGCAGCAAGGAACAGGGGGCACTTACTGAAGCTTTCTTT
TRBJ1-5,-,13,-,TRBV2,CASSEDRDQPQHF,TGTGCCAGCAGTGAAGACAGAGATCAGCCCCAGCATTTT
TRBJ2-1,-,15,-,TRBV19,CASSISGQLNNEQFF,TGTGCCAGTAGTATTTCAGGACAGCTAAACAATGAGCAGTTCTTC
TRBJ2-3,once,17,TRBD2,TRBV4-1,CASSQLTGGGKGDTQYF,TGCGCCAGCAGCCAACTTACGGGAGGGGGGAAAGGAGATACGCAGTATTTT
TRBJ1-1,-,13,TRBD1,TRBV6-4,CASSPRGDTEAFF,TGTGCCAGCAGTCCCAGGGGGGACACTGAAGCTTTCTTT
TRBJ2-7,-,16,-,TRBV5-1,CASSSGIFFGSYEQYF,TGCGCCAGCAGCTCGGGGATATTCTTTGGCTCCTACGAGCAGTACTTC
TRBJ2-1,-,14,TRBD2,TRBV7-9,CASSLGGLASEQFF,TGTGCCAGCAGCTTAGGCGGACTAGCGAGCGAGCAGTTCTTC
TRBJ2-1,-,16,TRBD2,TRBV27,CASSSLLAGYMNEQFF,TGTGCCAGCAGTTCCCTTCTAGCGGGATACATGAATGAGCAGTTCTTC
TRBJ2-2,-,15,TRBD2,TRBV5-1,CASSFGGGNTGELFF,TGCGCCAGCAGCTTCGGCGGGGGAAACACCGGGGAGCTGTTTTTT
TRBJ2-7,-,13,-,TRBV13,CASSRDIELEQYF,TGTGCCAGCAGCCGGGACATAGAGCTCGAGCAGTACTTC
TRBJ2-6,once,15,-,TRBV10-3,CAISDPGSGANVLTF,TGTGCCATCAGTGACCCAGGGTCTGGGGCCAACGTCCTGACTTTC
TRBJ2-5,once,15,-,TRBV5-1,CASSPSPGLEETQYF,TGCGCCAGCAGCCCGAGCCCAGGGCTAGAAGAGACCCAGTACTTC
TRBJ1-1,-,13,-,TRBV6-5,CASWRGFETEAFF,TGTGCCAGCTGGCGGGGGTTTGAAACTGAAGCTTTCTTT
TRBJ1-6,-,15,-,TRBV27,CASSLGRGGGSPLHF,TGTGCCAGCAGTTTAGGCAGGGGTGGTGGTTCACCCCTCCACTTT
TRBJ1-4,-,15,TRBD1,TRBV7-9,CASSLPDRVGEKLFF,TGTGCCAGCAGCTTACCTGACAGGGTGGGGGAAAAACTGTTTTTT
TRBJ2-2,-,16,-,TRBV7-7,CASSPLTDRRAGELFF,TGTGCTAGCAGCCCACTCACGGACAGGAGGGCCGGGGAGCTGTTTTTT
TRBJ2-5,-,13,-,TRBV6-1,CASSEDTQETQYF,TGTGCCAGCAGTGAAGACACCCAAGAGACCCAGTACTTC
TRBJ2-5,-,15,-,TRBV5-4,CASSLVAGTEETQYF,TGTGCCAGCAGCTTGGTGGCGGGGACTGAAGAGACCCAGTACTTC
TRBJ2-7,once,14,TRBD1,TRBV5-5,CASSFRGRSHEQYF,TGTGCCAGCAGCTTCAGGGGGCGCTCCCACGAGCAGTACTTC